The next 11 T cell receptor beta chains were all read from a single sample in a study of shared clonotypes between healthy human individuals. Libraries were prepared by immunoSEQ multiplex PCR; TCRdb keeps only in-frame clonotypes and omits some of them. Of around 2.5 million clones in the sample, under 95% were seen once. Input material: naive CD4+ T cells from PBMCs. Subset here: CD45RA+ positively selected. The receptor set was obtained from a man between 18 and 29 years old in good health. Some clones in this sample may be carry-over from other donors' samples.

This chain uses TRBV6-4 with TRBJ2-7, with 8 bases aligning to TRBD2. V dropped 0 bases and J dropped 2; count of bases not matched to a gene: 6. This CDR3 has 16 amino acids. CDR1 MRHNA and CDR2 SNTAGT come from the germline V gene. DNA of the CDR3: TGTGCCAGCAGTGACTCGCGGCGGGAGGTTACCTACGAGCAGTACTTC. Its protein is CASSDSRREVTYEQYF.

With respect to this clone: The sample contains more than one DNA sequence encoding this CDR3. CDR3 protein: CSAPSRDTQYF. In nucleotides, the CDR3 is TGCAGTGCCCCGTCCCGAGATACGCAGTATTTT. The V and J genes are TRBV20-1 and TRBJ2-3; D ambiguous. Germline CDR1 and CDR2: DFQATT and SNEGSKA (reference sequence). CDR3 length: 11 residues. Between the trimmed V and J ends, which lost 6 bases and 5 bases, there was a span of 9 bases.

The J gene is TRBJ1-1, the V gene TRBV7-6; 10 nucleotides align to TRBD1. V trimming: 4 bases; J trimming: 2 bases; junction bases outside the gene matches: 4. CDR3 length: 15 residues. CDR1 SGHVS and CDR2 FNYEAQ come from the germline V gene. This CDR3 reads CASSWGDRGNTEAFF. The CDR3 DNA reads TGTGCCAGCAGCTGGGGGGACAGGGGCAACACTGAAGCTTTCTTT.

This chain connects TRBV5-4 to TRBJ1-2; 8 bases agree with TRBD1. Germline CDR1 reads SGHNT; CDR2 reads YYREEE (reference sequence). The CDR3 has 15 residues. Germline trimming cut 3 bases from V and 8 bases from J; bases unmatched to any gene: 12. The CDR3 DNA is TGTGCCAGCAGCTACCAGACAGGGGTCGTCGGGGGCTACACCTTC. Residues: CASSYQTGVVGGYTF.

About this clone: This same CDR3 is encoded by further DNA sequences in the sample. This rearrangement joins TRBV6-5 to TRBJ2-7; 10 nucleotides agree with TRBD2. Germline V gene data show CDR1 as MNHEY and CDR2 as SVGAGI. The CDR3 spans 15 residues. After removal of 5 bases from V and 1 base from J, the junction contained 5 bases not matched to a gene. DNA of the CDR3: TGTGCCAGCAGTACCCGGACTAGCGGATCCTACGAGCAGTACTTC. Translation: CASSTRTSGSYEQYF.

The rearrangement uses TRBV9 and TRBJ2-1, with D unresolved. Germline CDR1 reads SGDLS; CDR2 reads YYNGEE. The CDR3 sequence is 15 residues long. Deletions cut 0 bases from V and 5 bases from J, with 12 bases between. The CDR3 sequence: CASSVAPTMNNEQFF. The CDR3 DNA is TGTGCCAGCAGCGTAGCCCCGACAATGAACAATGAGCAGTTCTTC.

This chain connects TRBV2 to TRBJ1-4, with 7 bases fitting TRBD1. V was clipped by 5 bases and J by 8 bases; unmatched bases: 8. The germline CDR1 and CDR2 sequences are SNHLY and FYNNEI. The CDR3 sequence is 14 residues long. This chain's CDR3 is CASSLQGSGEKLFF. The CDR3 DNA sequence: TGTGCCAGCAGTTTACAGGGGAGTGGAGAAAAACTGTTTTTT.

The chain has TRBV25-1 and TRBJ1-2; unclear D gene. CDR1 is MGHDK and CDR2 is SYGVNS in the germline V gene. The V and J ends lost 4 bases and 3 bases respectively, with 9 bases between them. This CDR3 has 13 residues. DNA for the CDR3: TGTGCCAGCAGTGGGTCTTTTTACTATGGCTACACCTTC. It codes for CASSGSFYYGYTF.

The CDR3 spells CACARQITDTQYF. The CDR3 region has the DNA TGTGCCTGCGCCCGACAGATCACAGATACGCAGTATTTT. The V and J genes are TRBV27 and TRBJ2-3; maybe TRBD1 (5 bases). Per germline, CDR1 MNHEY and CDR2 SMNVEV (reference sequence). CDR3 length equals 13 residues. With 11 bases removed from V and 2 bases from J, the gap between germline ends came to 14 bases.

V gene TRBV5-1 combines with J gene TRBJ2-7; D remains ambiguous. The ends were cut back, 3 bases at V and 7 bases at J, with 11 bases in the middle. CDR1 SGHRS and CDR2 YFSETQ come from the germline V gene. The CDR3 length is 12 residues. The CDR3 DNA reads as TGCGCCAGCAGCTCGGATGGTAGGGAGCAGTACTTC. Translation gives CASSSDGREQYF. The full variable domain, with the rest looked up from reference TRBV5-1 and TRBJ2-7, is KAGVTQTPRYLIKTRGQQVTLSCSPISGHRSVSWYQQTPGQGLQFLFEYFSETQRNKGNFPGRFSGRQFSNSRSEMNVSTLELGDSALYLCASSSDGREQYFGPGTRLTVT.

Comment on this clone: An end of the junction differs from the germline gene, which may be a read error. V and J are TRBV6-5 and TRBJ1-2; 10 bases match TRBD1. Per germline, CDR1 MNHEY and CDR2 SVGAGI. The CDR3 has 13 residues. DNA of the CDR3: TGTGCCAGCAGCCCCGGGACAGGGGAAGCTTGCTGGTTC. Translated, it gives CASSPGTGEACWF.